The rows below give T cell receptor beta chains drawn from one sample of a study of T cell repertoires in cytomegalovirus infection. No antigens are known for them. TCRdb re-analysed the reads in MiXCR, keeping a single row per CDR3 protein. The data hold under 150,000 distinct CDR3 sequences, with roughly a quarter observed a single time. Sequencing was carried out using PBMCs, sequenced either directly or after in vitro stimulation (not recorded which). Receptor source: a human donor in good health (CMV status not recorded). Some clones in this sample may be carry-over from other donors' samples. Both conserved end residues are part of each CDR3. The D gene is left open where the match is weak. Rows give clone size only sometimes, using once, few, many, or a class for an expanded clone.

J: TRBJ1-1; V: TRBV6-2/TRBV6-3; size: .; D: TRBD1; DNA: TGTGCCAGCAGCGACAGGGTCAGGGACACTGAAGCTTTCTTT; CDR3: CASSDRVRDTEAFF
J: TRBJ2-1; V: TRBV18; size: once; D: .; DNA: TGTGCCAGCTCACCCTCCACCGGGACCCCTGTCGAGCAGTTCTTC; CDR3: CASSPSTGTPVEQFF
J: TRBJ2-3; V: TRBV6-2/TRBV6-3; size: .; D: .; DNA: TGTGCCAGCAGGCCCGCACTAGGTCCGGCGGCAGATACGCAGTATTTT; CDR3: CASRPALGPAADTQYF
J: TRBJ2-4; V: TRBV12-3/TRBV12-4; size: few; D: TRBD1; DNA: TGTGCCAGCAGTTTATTGGGACAGGGGGAAAACATTCAGTACTTC; CDR3: CASSLLGQGENIQYF
J: TRBJ2-5; V: TRBV12-3/TRBV12-4; size: .; D: TRBD2; DNA: TGTGCCAGCAGTGCCAGCGGGAGGGAGGAGACCCAGTACTTC; CDR3: CASSASGREETQYF
J: TRBJ2-1; V: TRBV7-6; size: many; D: TRBD1; DNA: TGTGCCAGCAGCCCCCCGGGACAGAAATACAATGAGCAGTTCTTC; CDR3: CASSPPGQKYNEQFF
J: TRBJ1-3; V: TRBV12-3/TRBV12-4; size: many; D: TRBD1; DNA: TGTGCCAGCAGTCCTCGGACAGGGGGCCGAAACACCATATATTTT; CDR3: CASSPRTGGRNTIYF
J: TRBJ2-1; V: TRBV5-5; size: few; D: TRBD2; DNA: TGTGCCAGCACCGAGATTAGCGGGAGAATCAATGAGCAGTTCTTC; CDR3: CASTEISGRINEQFF
J: TRBJ2-1; V: TRBV30; size: .; D: .; DNA: TGTGCCCGCACCCCAGGCGGGACGGCTGGGGATGAGCAGTTCTTC; CDR3: CARTPGGTAGDEQFF
J: TRBJ2-3; V: TRBV6-1; size: few; D: .; DNA: TGTGCCAGCATCCCTAGCGAACGCACAGATACGCAGTATTTT; CDR3: CASIPSERTDTQYF
J: TRBJ2-3; V: TRBV7-2; size: many; D: .; DNA: TGTGCCAGCAGCTTAGATGGGGGGAGGTCTGATACGCAGTATTTT; CDR3: CASSLDGGRSDTQYF
J: TRBJ2-1; V: TRBV7-9; size: .; D: .; DNA: TGTGCCAGCACCCCGGGACAGGGCGGGAGGGCTGAATACAATGAGCAGTTCTTC; CDR3: CASTPGQGGRAEYNEQFF
J: TRBJ1-5; V: TRBV11-2; size: few; D: .; DNA: TGTGCCAGCAGCCGGGAGGACAATCAGCCCCAGCATTTT; CDR3: CASSREDNQPQHF
J: TRBJ2-3; V: TRBV7-2; size: many; D: .; DNA: TGTGCCAGCAGCTTAGCGGCGGGACTGAATGTAATGCAGTATTTT; CDR3: CASSLAAGLNVMQYF
J: TRBJ1-6; V: TRBV7-8; size: .; D: .; DNA: TGTGCCAGCAGCCCCCCGGGGGGGAGCTCCTATAATTCACCCCTCCACTTT; CDR3: CASSPPGGSSYNSPLHF
J: TRBJ2-1; V: TRBV4-3; size: once; D: .; DNA: TGCGCCAGCAGCCAAGACAGACTGAATGAGCAGTTCTTC; CDR3: CASSQDRLNEQFF
J: TRBJ1-1; V: TRBV28; size: few; D: .; DNA: TGTGCCAGCAGTTTAATGACAGGTGAAGCTTTCTTT; CDR3: CASSLMTGEAFF
J: TRBJ1-2; V: TRBV29-1; size: .; D: .; DNA: TGCAGCGTTGATAAGGGACACCAGGAGGGCTACACCTTC; CDR3: CSVDKGHQEGYTF
J: TRBJ2-7; V: TRBV20-1; size: .; D: TRBD2; DNA: TGCAGTGCGGCCGGGACTAGCGGCTACGAGCAGTACTTC; CDR3: CSAAGTSGYEQYF
J: TRBJ2-3; V: TRBV11-2; size: .; D: .; DNA: TGTGCCAGCAGCTTACGTAGCACAGATACGCAGTATTTT; CDR3: CASSLRSTDTQYF
J: TRBJ1-1; V: TRBV6-6; size: once; D: .; DNA: TGTGCCAGCAGTTACGAGGGGAACACTGAAGCTTTCTTT; CDR3: CASSYEGNTEAFF
J: TRBJ2-2; V: TRBV7-2; size: many; D: .; DNA: TGTGCCAGCAGCTTAGTACACGCGAACACCGGGGAGCTGTTTTTT; CDR3: CASSLVHANTGELFF
J: TRBJ1-5; V: TRBV28; size: few; D: TRBD1; DNA: TGTGCCAGCAGTGATCCGGGACAGGGGACTAATCAGCCCCAGCATTTT; CDR3: CASSDPGQGTNQPQHF
J: TRBJ2-1; V: TRBV9; size: few; D: .; DNA: TGTGCCAGCAGCGGAACCGGGACGACCACCTACAATGAGCAGTTCTTC; CDR3: CASSGTGTTTYNEQFF
J: TRBJ2-1; V: TRBV5-4; size: once; D: .; DNA: TGTGCCAGCAGCTCGGCGGGGCTGACGAGGGACAATGAGCAGTTCTTC; CDR3: CASSSAGLTRDNEQFF
J: TRBJ1-2; V: TRBV6-2/TRBV6-3; size: few; D: TRBD1; DNA: TGTGCCAGCACCCGGACAGGGGGGATCTATGGCTACACCTTC; CDR3: CASTRTGGIYGYTF
J: TRBJ2-1; V: TRBV5-1; size: .; D: TRBD2; DNA: TGCGCCAGCAGCCGGGGACTAGCGGGAGAGTCCTACAATGAGCAGTTCTTC; CDR3: CASSRGLAGESYNEQFF
J: TRBJ1-4; V: TRBV6-6; size: many; D: .; DNA: TGTGCCAGCAGCCGGGGTGGAAAACTGTTTTTT; CDR3: CASSRGGKLFF
J: TRBJ1-1; V: TRBV11-2; size: few; D: TRBD1; DNA: TGTGCCAGCAGCTTGACTCCGACAGGGATGAACACTGAAGCTTTCTTT; CDR3: CASSLTPTGMNTEAFF
J: TRBJ2-1; V: TRBV20-1; size: .; D: TRBD2; DNA: TGCAGTGCTACCTGGGGGGTAAGCGGGGGATACAATGAGCAGTTCTTC; CDR3: CSATWGVSGGYNEQFF
J: TRBJ2-5; V: TRBV3-1; size: once; D: TRBD2; DNA: TGTGCCAGCAGCCAAGAGGGGCTCGGCGGGAGCGGAGAGACCCAGTACTTC; CDR3: CASSQEGLGGSGETQYF
J: TRBJ1-1; V: TRBV12-3/TRBV12-4; size: few; D: TRBD1; DNA: TGTGCCAGCGGGACAGGGGGTTTCATTCCTGAAGCTTTCTTT; CDR3: CASGTGGFIPEAFF
J: TRBJ1-2; V: TRBV28; size: .; D: .; DNA: TGTGCCAGCAGTTTCTTGGACAGACGCTATGGCTACACCTTC; CDR3: CASSFLDRRYGYTF
J: TRBJ1-4; V: TRBV7-2; size: many; D: TRBD1; DNA: TGTGCCAGCAGGGCCGGGACAGGGGGCTTTTACGAAAAACTGTTTTTT; CDR3: CASRAGTGGFYEKLFF
J: TRBJ1-2; V: TRBV7-9; size: .; D: .; DNA: TGTGCCAGCAGCTTATTAGGGACGGAAGCTAACTATGGCTACACCTTC; CDR3: CASSLLGTEANYGYTF
J: TRBJ2-5; V: TRBV7-2; size: .; D: TRBD2; DNA: TGTGCCAGCAGCTTAAGGCGGGGACTAGCGGGAGTGGGAGAGACCCAGTACTTC; CDR3: CASSLRRGLAGVGETQYF
J: TRBJ2-7; V: TRBV28; size: few; D: .; DNA: TGTGCCAGCAGTTGGGCCTCCCCCAGTAGGCAGTACTTC; CDR3: CASSWASPSRQYF
J: TRBJ1-2; V: TRBV7-6; size: .; D: .; DNA: TGTGCCAGCAGCTCCACCCCAGGGTCTGGCTACACCTTC; CDR3: CASSSTPGSGYTF
J: TRBJ2-4; V: TRBV7-9; size: .; D: .; DNA: TGTGCCAGCAGCTTAGCGGGTCCCTACAAAAACATTCAGTACTTC; CDR3: CASSLAGPYKNIQYF
J: TRBJ1-2; V: TRBV28; size: .; D: TRBD1; DNA: TGTGCCAGCAGCCTGGACAGGGAATGGGCAAACTATGGCTACACCTTC; CDR3: CASSLDREWANYGYTF
J: TRBJ1-1; V: TRBV7-2; size: many; D: .; DNA: TGTGCCAGCAGCTCGGGATGGGGCACTGAAGCTTTCTTT; CDR3: CASSSGWGTEAFF